One T cell receptor (beta chain) is described in this entry. Its antigen is unknown. The data are from a study of cytotoxic CD8 clonotypes in ibrutinib-treated CLL. Study conclusions and caveats: Clonality showed a rise at ibrutinib response that reversed toward baseline at progression.

V gave up 2 bases and J gave up 5 bases, with 18 bases separating them. CDR3 length: 16 residues. In germline, CDR1 is MDHEN, CDR2 SYDVKM. Investigators sought sequencing depths of between 1 in 200,000 and 1 in 1 million T cells. Some clones are missing from TCRdb's copy, which holds only in-frame ones; the method was immunoSEQ multiplex PCR. The repertoire holds some 200,000 clones, with 70% as singletons. Sequences were derived from PBMCs, sampled after 12 months of ibrutinib treatment. The chain links TRBV28 to TRBJ1-2; the D gene is possibly TRBD1 (5 bases). The clonotype originates from a human donor with chronic lymphocytic leukemia. CDR3 nucleotide sequence: TGTGCCAGCAGTTTAGGGTTCCAGGGAGGAGGGTATGGCTACACCTTC. Translating gives CASSLGFQGGGYGYTF.